This TCR beta chain was identified in a study of early T cells in non-severe SARS-CoV-2 infection. Regarding the study as a whole: Matching results from VDJdb favored anti-spike CD8 responses, leaving private and CD4 specificities undetected.

V lost 4 bases and J lost 4, with 14 bases in between. The CDR3 totals 15 residues. Germline V gene data show CDR1 as LGHDT and CDR2 as YNNKEL (reference sequence). In its sample, this clonotype was seen a few times. Its antigen is not known. MiXCR, applied by TCRdb to the 5' RACE reads, yields one record per CDR3 protein. This sample has under 85,000 distinct CDR3 sequences; approximately 10% occur once, and the top ten carry roughly 5.7%. The source is an adult who was a healthcare worker with PCR-confirmed SARS-CoV-2 infection or an uninfected control (not recorded which). The rearrangement uses TRBV3-1 and TRBJ2-1; D is uncertain. The specimen comprised whole blood, sampled at baseline. CDR3 sequence reads: CASSPPRRTYNEQFF. Here the CDR3 DNA reads TGTGCCAGCAGCCCCCCTAGGCGTACATACAATGAGCAGTTCTTC.